This entry lists 20 T cell receptor beta chains sequenced from one sample in a study of blood T cells in healthy people across ages. Using a J-beta primer mix together with a sample-barcoded 5' primer, a second PCR was run for roughly 6 to 12 cycles. TCRdb reanalysed the 5' RACE reads using MiXCR and keeps one entry per CDR3 protein. The sample has over 950,000 distinct CDR3 sequences, 51% seen once. The material sequenced was blood. The receptors were gathered from an older woman in good health.

The chain has TRBV7-9 and TRBJ2-3; 11 bases line up with TRBD2. Unmatched junction bases numbered 9, after V lost 4 bases and J lost 0 bases. The CDR3 is made up of 18 amino acids. Germline CDR1 SEHNR, CDR2 FQNEAQ (reference sequence). The CDR3 protein is CASSSQGGTSGSTDTQYF. Written as DNA, the CDR3 is TGTGCCAGCAGCTCCCAGGGCGGGACTAGCGGAAGCACAGATACGCAGTATTTT.

This chain uses TRBV5-5 with TRBJ1-5; D remains unclear. The CDR3 consists of 16 residues. V was pared by 2 bases and J by 1 base, with 13 bases between. CDR1 and CDR2 from the germline V gene are SGHKS and YYEKEE (reference sequence). The CDR3 nucleotides are TGTGCCAGCAGCTTCCGGGGTGAACAAAGCAATCAGCCCCAGCATTTT. Its translation: CASSFRGEQSNQPQHF.

This clonotype was observed once. The chain recombines TRBV7-6 with TRBJ2-7; D unresolved. CDR3 length: 17 amino acids. Between the trimmed V and J ends, which lost 1 base and 0 bases, there was a span of 16 bases. In germline, CDR1 is SGHVS, CDR2 FNYEAQ. CDR3 bases: TGTGCCAGCAGCTTAGACACCCTCAGCGCGACCTCCTACGAGCAGTACTTC. Its protein is CASSLDTLSATSYEQYF. The variable domain in full, with the rest retrieved from reference TRBV7-6 and TRBJ2-7, is GAGVSQSPRYKVTKRGQDVALRCDPISGHVSLYWYRQALGQGPEFLTYFNYEAQQDKSGLPNDRFSAERPEGSISTLTIQRTEQRDSAMYRCASSLDTLSATSYEQYFGPGTRLTVT.

For this clonotype: A much bigger clone sits one base away, suggesting this may be a read error. The gene calls are TRBV29-1 and TRBJ2-7; D is perhaps TRBD1 (6 bases). In germline, CDR1 is SQVTM, CDR2 ANQGSEA. The CDR3 extends over 14 amino acids. The ends were cut back, 5 bases at V and 2 bases at J, with 16 bases in the middle. The CDR3, as DNA: TGCAGCGTTACCACCCTGGACAGAGCCTACGAGCAGTACTTC. This gives the protein CSVTTLDRAYEQYF.

In this sample, this clonotype turned up a few times. The chain employs TRBV9 and TRBJ1-2; the match to TRBD1 covers 7 bases. This CDR3 region has 15 residues. J was trimmed by 5 bases and V by 2 bases; bases with no gene match: 9. Germline assignment: CDR1 SGDLS and CDR2 YYNGEE. CDR3 in amino acids: CASSVATGVQYGYTF. For the CDR3, the DNA is TGTGCCAGCAGCGTCGCCACAGGGGTTCAGTATGGCTACACCTTC.

In the case of this clonotype: A much larger clone sits a single nucleotide away, making a read error possible. The CDR3 loop reads CTSSQDSLGPSYEQYF. The CDR3 coding sequence is TGCACCAGCAGCCAAGATTCGTTGGGACCAAGCTACGAGCAGTACTTC. The genes are TRBV4-1 and TRBJ2-5; tentatively, D is TRBD1 or TRBD2 (5 bases each). The J call may be faulty, since TRBJ2-7 better matches the DNA end. Germline lookup yields CDR1 MGHRA and CDR2 YSYEKL. The CDR3 is made up of 16 amino acids.

This clonotype was seen a few times. The CDR3 DNA reads as TGTGCCAGCAGTTTTGTGGACAGGGGGGTTCCAGCTCCTAGTGAGCAGTACTTC. It translates to CASSFVDRGVPAPSEQYF. The genes are TRBV12-3 or TRBV12-4 and TRBJ2-5; 10 bases map to TRBD1. J gave up 11 bases and V 3 bases, and 21 bases lay outside the gene matches. This CDR3 has 18 amino acids.

This clonotype was observed a few times. The rearrangement joins TRBV10-2 to TRBJ2-3; 8 nucleotides agree with TRBD2. V lost 6 bases and J lost 6; bases outside the gene matches: 17. Germline V gene lookup returns CDR1 WSHSY and CDR2 SAAADI. This CDR3 has 17 residues. CDR3 bases: TGCGCCAGCAGCCCATCTCGGACTAGCCGGGAGGGGGATACGCAGTATTTT. Translation gives CASSPSRTSREGDTQYF.

A word on this clonotype: Its ends do not fully match the called genes, so a read error is possible. The J gene is TRBJ2-7, the V gene TRBV14; the D is unclear. This CDR3 has 17 residues. The germline V gene has CDR1 SGHDN and CDR2 FVKESK. CDR3 sequence reads: CVSSHAFGLGKLTEQYF. The CDR3 DNA sequence: TGTGTCAGCAGCCACGCGTTTGGCCTAGGGAAGTTAACTGAGCAGTACTTC.

In this sample, this clonotype turned up a few times. The chain recombines TRBV6-2 or TRBV6-3 with TRBJ2-7; 10 positions match TRBD2. V lost 7 bases to trimming and J lost 7 bases; unmatched junction nucleotides: 10. This CDR3 region has 14 residues. From germline, CDR1 is MNHEY and CDR2 SVGEGT. CDR3 amino acids: CASTPGLARNEQYF. DNA of the CDR3: TGTGCCAGCACCCCGGGACTAGCGCGGAATGAGCAGTACTTC.

V and J are TRBV6-5 and TRBJ2-5; TRBD1 is a possible D gene (5 bases). The length of the CDR3 is 16 residues. The germline gives CDR1 MNHEY, CDR2 SVGAGI. V was pared by 0 bases and J by 3 bases, with 14 bases between. The CDR3 sequence: CASSYSFARQKETQYF. The CDR3 DNA sequence: TGTGCCAGCAGTTACTCCTTCGCTAGACAGAAAGAGACCCAGTACTTC.

This chain joins TRBV29-1 and TRBJ2-4; the match to TRBD2 covers 7 bases. With the DNA end fitting TRBJ2-7 better, the J assignment may be wrong. This CDR3 has 18 residues. Looked up from germline, CDR1 is SQVTM and CDR2 is ANQGSEA. The CDR3 is CSVPVMAGEGLGGYEQYF. CDR3 DNA: TGCAGCGTGCCGGTTATGGCGGGAGAGGGTCTCGGGGGGTACGAGCAGTACTTC.

This clonotype was detected a few times. This chain uses TRBV6-6 with TRBJ2-6; D might be TRBD2 (6 bases). CDR3 size: 14 residues. The ends were cut back, 11 bases at V and 1 base at J, with 12 bases in the middle. Germline V lookup: CDR1 MNHNY, CDR2 SVGAGI (reference sequence). In DNA form, the CDR3 reads TGTGCCGCCTCAGCGGGTTCTGGGGCCAACGTCCTGACTTTC. Protein: CAASAGSGANVLTF.

The gene calls are TRBV20-1 and TRBJ2-1, with D tentatively TRBD1 (5 bases). Germline CDR1 and CDR2: DFQATT and SNEGSKA (reference sequence). The V end was cut by 0 bases, the J end by 5 bases, with 17 bases between. The CDR3 spans 16 residues. The CDR3 nucleotides are TGCAGTGCTAGAGATTGGGGCCTGGGGTCTAACAATGAGCAGTTCTTC. It encodes CSARDWGLGSNNEQFF.

The rearrangement uses TRBV27 and TRBJ1-6; unclear D gene. V dropped 6 bases and J dropped 10 bases, with 13 bases sitting between them. This CDR3 has 13 residues. CDR1 MNHEY and CDR2 SMNVEV come from the germline V gene (reference sequence). CDR3 nucleotides: TGTGCCAGCAGGACGGACCCCATCTCACCCCTCCACTTT. This encodes CASRTDPISPLHF.

This clonotype showed up just a few times. The chain is built from TRBV6-6 and TRBJ2-7; tentatively, D is TRBD1 or TRBD2 (5 bases each). The CDR3 has 14 amino acids. Germline values: CDR1 MNHNY, CDR2 SVGAGI (reference sequence). Trimming removed 4 bases from V and 0 bases from J, with 10 bases in between. CDR3 region: CASSSSRGSYEQYF. For the CDR3, the DNA is TGTGCCAGCAGTTCGTCGAGGGGCTCCTACGAGCAGTACTTC.

This clonotype was counted at least ten times. The chain has TRBV29-1 and TRBJ2-3, with 11 bases fitting TRBD2. The CDR3 consists of 14 residues. Trimming removed 2 bases from V and 4 bases from J; junction bases left unmatched: 2. The germline gives CDR1 SQVTM, CDR2 ANQGSEA. In DNA form, the CDR3 reads TGCAGCGTTGAACTAGCGGGAGGCGCAGATACGCAGTATTTT. Amino acid sequence: CSVELAGGADTQYF.

This clonotype was picked up a small number of times. The chain is built from TRBV6-1 and TRBJ2-3, with D possibly TRBD1 on 6 matching bases. CDR3 size: 16 residues. CDR1 and CDR2 from the germline V gene are MNHNS and SASEGT. Trimming took off 4 bases at V and 5 bases at J, with 19 bases between the two ends. CDR3 residues: CASSARDNAWGDTQYF. CDR3 bases: TGTGCCAGCAGTGCCCGGGACAACGCCTGGGGAGATACGCAGTATTTT.

This clonotype has only a few counts. This chain links TRBV5-1 with TRBJ2-5; tentative D call: TRBD1 (5 bases). The CDR3 contains 13 residues. V shed 3 bases and J shed 1 base, with 7 bases lying between them. The V gene's germline CDR1 is SGHRS and CDR2 YFSETQ. Written as DNA, the CDR3 is TGCGCCAGCAGCTATGACAGCCAAGAGACCCAGTACTTC. It translates to CASSYDSQETQYF.

Regarding this clonotype: Mismatch with germline at one junction end may stem from a read error. This sequence joins TRBV20-1 and TRBJ2-1; possible D gene TRBD2, 5 bases. The CDR3 is made up of 10 amino acids. Germline V CDR1 and CDR2: DFQATT, SNEGSKA (reference sequence). The CDR3 loop reads CRASIREQFF. The CDR3 DNA follows: TGCAGGGCTAGCATACGTGAGCAGTTCTTC.